This T cell receptor beta chain derives from a study of blood T cell repertoires in COVID-19 (dated by TCRdb to about 2020). Describing the broader study: Samples from collaborators originated in the United States, Italy and Spain and spanned both the acute and convalescent phases of COVID-19. The prospective study material was composed of cDNA or gDNA derived from T cells, B-cell-depleted T cells, or PBMCs. Deeply sampled blood TCRbeta repertoires from subjects exposed to, actively infected with, or recovered from COVID-19 were included in the dataset. The repertoires were released in a freely available public database intended as a resource for research on the immune response to SARS-CoV-2. Samples were obtained from the ongoing ImmuneRACE study (first 160 participants) and from 1,200 or so subjects provided by 6 global collaborators. The sample metadata nearly always contained a de-identified subject ID, COVID-19 status, age in years and sex. Where HLA class I and class II types were available, the types were taken from metadata supplied by the sample provider, not from assay-based typing. Overall study results and their limits: Clinical and demographic metadata were provided uncurated, with the amount varying by source and participant.

Each collaborating institution followed its own protocols to collect whole blood in K2EDTA tubes. For TCRbeta analysis, collaborator samples were shipped as frozen whole blood, as isolated PBMCs, or as DNA extracted from either sample type. TCRbeta CDR3 regions were amplified from genomic DNA by means of the immunoSEQ Assay, a bias-controlled multiplex PCR. Concerning the study's data processing: The number of nucleated cells in each sample was estimated by amplification of reference gene primers within the assay. To quantify the absolute abundance of each unique TCRbeta CDR3 rearrangement, sequence reads were collapsed and filtered. Productive Simpson clonality was computed per sample as the square root of Simpson's diversity index over productive rearrangements. What TCRdb holds here is the immuneACCESS table cut down to in-frame rearrangements. Part of the clones is not present; checked against another copy, under half of the missing clones reflect an unresolved V gene, and the others are unexplained. V, J and clone size derive from that table, while D and trimming were established from the DNA sequence. Across this sample there are tens of thousands of clones, with 88% seen only once. Of the sample, roughly 4.6% falls within the top ten clones.

On this clone itself: There is no known antigen for this receptor. No base quality values were provided; no much bigger clone lies one nucleotide off.

Cut back by 5 bases and 8 bases, the V and J ends lie 12 bases apart. Reading from cysteine to phenylalanine, the CDR3 counts 13 amino acids. CDR3 DNA only is kept here, 39 bases in frame from base 1. According to the germline V gene, CDR1 reads SGHTA and CDR2 reads FQGNSA. The specimen was peripheral blood. The sequence joins TRBV7-2 to TRBJ2-2; perhaps TRBD2 is the D gene, with 6 bases matching. The TCR originated in a human donor in a cohort sampled during active COVID-19. Read as DNA, the sequence is TGTGCCAGCAGCACGGGGGTTTGGGGGGAGCTGTTTTTT. Translation gives CASSTGVWGELFF.